One TCR beta chain is described in this entry. V shed 1 base, J shed 1 base, and the junction held 7 bases outside the gene matches. This CDR3 spans 18 amino acids. Germline-derived CDR1 and CDR2 are MNHNS and SASEGT. This entry is derived from a study of blood T cell repertoires in COVID-19. Study context: Collection of acute and convalescent COVID-19 samples took place in the United States, Italy and Spain. PBMCs, B-cell-depleted T cells, or T cells were the source of the cDNA or gDNA that made up the material.

Authors' processing steps: Estimation of nucleated cell counts was performed using reference gene primer amplification. The repertoire was sequenced with immunoSEQ multiplex PCR; TCRdb's copy has only in-frame clones and lacks some. V, J and clone size reflect that table, while D and trimming were determined from the DNA. The data contain tens of thousands of clones, 75% to 85% of them singletons. The sequence derives from a human donor in a cohort sampled during active COVID-19. Sequencing was performed on peripheral blood. The chain couples TRBV6-1 to TRBJ1-4, with 9 positions matching TRBD1. The CDR3 here is CASSEENRGRVTNEKLFF. The CDR3 nucleotides are TGTGCCAGCAGTGAAGAGAACAGGGGGCGAGTAACTAATGAAAAACTGTTTTTT.